The rows below give T cell receptor beta chains drawn from one sample of a study of molecular identifiers for immune sequencing clone quantification. TCRdb fed the PCR reads into MiXCR, producing one record per CDR3 protein. The sample records roughly 630,000 distinct CDR3 sequences, 25% being singletons. The sequenced sample consisted of naive CD8+ T cells from blood, with Jurkat cell RNA spiked in. The source is a human donor in good health. Some libraries in this study had Jurkat cell RNA spiked in. CDR3s include the opening cysteine and the closing phenylalanine or tryptophan. A D gene is named only where the DNA matches it firmly. Only part of the rows carry a size: once, few, many, or a class if the clone is expanded.

d_call j_call v_call clone_size cdr3_aa cdr3_nt
NA TRBJ2-7 TRBV6-6 NA CAANPGAYYEQYF TGTGCCGCCAACCCCGGGGCGTACTACGAGCAGTACTTC
TRBD2 TRBJ2-3 TRBV6-2/TRBV6-3 many CASRGLAGTSTDTQYF TGTGCCAGCAGGGGACTAGCGGGGACTAGCACAGATACGCAGTATTTT
NA TRBJ2-1 TRBV5-1 NA CASSLASVIYNEQFF TGCGCCAGCAGCTTGGCCAGCGTTATCTACAATGAGCAGTTCTTC
NA TRBJ2-2 TRBV6-6 NA CASSYPGDFTGELFF TGTGCCAGCAGTTACCCGGGGGATTTCACCGGGGAGCTGTTTTTT
TRBD1 TRBJ1-4 TRBV7-2 NA CASSRQGVRELLLF TGTGCCAGCAGCCGACAGGGGGTACGGGAATTACTGTTATTT
TRBD1 TRBJ1-6 TRBV6-5 many CASRRDSENSPLHF TGTGCCAGCAGGAGGGACAGTGAAAATTCACCCCTCCACTTT
TRBD1 TRBJ1-2 TRBV29-1 many CSYRDRVNYGYTF TGCAGCTACCGGGACAGAGTTAACTATGGCTACACCTTC
TRBD2 TRBJ2-7 TRBV7-9 many CASSSPGLAAHEQYF TGTGCCAGCAGTTCCCCGGGACTAGCGGCCCACGAGCAGTACTTC
NA TRBJ2-1 TRBV19 NA CASSISTRGSGNEQFF TGTGCCAGTAGTATTTCGACTAGAGGTAGCGGCAATGAGCAGTTCTTC
TRBD2 TRBJ2-1 TRBV7-2 NA CASSLAVAGVSSYNEQFF TGTGCCAGCAGCTTAGCGGTAGCGGGAGTGAGCTCCTACAATGAGCAGTTCTTC
NA TRBJ1-6 TRBV27 NA CASSHRLQEYPPLHF TGTGCCAGCAGTCACCGACTCCAGGAGTACCCACCCCTCCACTTT
TRBD2 TRBJ2-7 TRBV7-2 NA CVSSFQRGGPREQYF TGTGTCAGCAGCTTCCAGCGGGGGGGACCTCGGGAGCAGTACTTC
NA TRBJ2-7 TRBV20-1 NA CSAPTKEAGAPYEQYF TGCAGTGCACCCACCAAAGAGGCGGGCGCTCCCTACGAGCAGTACTTC
TRBD2 TRBJ2-3 TRBV6-1 many CASSGIKASGGPDTQYF TGTGCCAGCAGTGGGATTAAGGCTAGCGGGGGTCCAGATACGCAGTATTTT
NA TRBJ2-2 TRBV24-1 NA CATRDKTNTGELFF TGTGCCACCAGAGACAAGACGAACACCGGGGAGCTGTTTTTT
TRBD1 TRBJ2-7 TRBV18 NA CVSSPRDRAYEQYF TGTGTCAGCTCACCTAGGGACAGAGCCTACGAGCAGTACTTC
TRBD1 TRBJ1-1 TRBV7-9 many CASSPVGTGRTEAFF TGTGCCAGCAGCCCAGTCGGGACAGGGCGGACTGAAGCTTTCTTT
NA TRBJ1-2 TRBV12-3/TRBV12-4 NA CASSNDLGALYGYTF TGTGCCAGCAGTAATGACTTGGGTGCTCTCTATGGCTACACCTTC
NA TRBJ1-3 TRBV4-1 NA CASSQDSPGTVGSGNTIYF TGCGCCAGCAGCCAAGACTCGCCCGGGACGGTGGGGTCCGGAAACACCATATATTTT
NA TRBJ2-5 TRBV7-9 NA CASSLDSRMETQYF TGTGCCAGCAGCTTAGACAGCCGAATGGAGACCCAGTACTTC
NA TRBJ2-3 TRBV20-1 many CSARDGAYSTDTQYF TGCAGTGCTAGAGATGGAGCGTACAGCACAGATACGCAGTATTTT
NA TRBJ1-2 TRBV7-2 many CASSLGPGNNYGYTF TGTGCCAGCAGCTTAGGTCCAGGGAATAACTATGGCTACACCTTC
NA TRBJ2-5 TRBV28 many CASSPSDVPLQETQYF TGTGCCAGCAGTCCGTCTGATGTCCCGCTCCAAGAGACCCAGTACTTC
TRBD1 TRBJ1-2 TRBV12-5 NA CASGPGQAAYGYTF TGTGCTAGTGGCCCCGGACAGGCGGCCTATGGCTACACCTTC
NA TRBJ2-1 TRBV6-2/TRBV6-3 few CASSYGSSRLYNEQFF TGTGCCAGCAGTTACGGCTCGTCTAGGCTCTACAATGAGCAGTTCTTC
NA TRBJ2-3 TRBV12-3/TRBV12-4 many CASTLATDTQYF TGTGCCAGCACTCTAGCCACAGATACGCAGTATTTT
NA TRBJ1-4 TRBV10-3 NA CAISEGLTDTNGKLFF TGTGCCATCAGTGAGGGTTTGACAGATACTAATGGAAAACTGTTTTTT
NA TRBJ1-3 TRBV9 NA CASSVDMGLSGNTIYF TGTGCCAGCAGCGTAGATATGGGGCTCTCTGGAAACACCATATATTTT
TRBD1 TRBJ2-5 TRBV5-6 NA CASSTGTGVREPQYF TGTGCCAGCAGCACCGGGACAGGGGTAAGAGAGCCCCAGTACTTC
TRBD1 TRBJ2-6 TRBV18 NA CASSPQSGKGANALTF TGTGCCAGCTCACCGCAGTCAGGGAAGGGGGCCAACGCCCTGACTTTC
NA TRBJ1-1 TRBV7-9 many CASAPGHSGAFF TGTGCCAGCGCCCCGGGCCATTCGGGAGCTTTCTTT
NA TRBJ2-3 TRBV6-2/TRBV6-3 NA CASSSLNTQYF TGTGCCAGCAGTTCACTGAATACGCAGTATTTT
NA TRBJ2-7 TRBV5-6 few CASSRSGSSDEQYF TGTGCCAGCAGCCGAAGTGGATCCTCGGACGAGCAGTACTTC
NA TRBJ1-1 TRBV4-1 many CASSQDGQGATEAFF TGCGCCAGCAGCCAAGATGGCCAGGGAGCCACTGAAGCTTTCTTT
NA TRBJ1-1 TRBV2 many CASSEAFLAVNTEAFF TGTGCCAGCAGTGAAGCGTTTTTGGCGGTGAACACTGAAGCTTTCTTT
NA TRBJ2-7 TRBV7-9 many CASSLALGLAGYEQYF TGTGCCAGCAGCTTAGCTCTTGGACTGGCGGGCTACGAGCAGTACTTC
TRBD2 TRBJ2-5 TRBV11-2 NA CASSRGGAIETQYF TGTGCCAGCAGCCGCGGGGGGGCAATTGAGACCCAGTACTTC
NA TRBJ2-3 TRBV4-3 many CASSQDTTPDTQYF TGCGCCAGCAGCCAAGACACGACCCCAGATACGCAGTATTTT
NA TRBJ2-4 TRBV28 NA CASSLQGSNIQYF TGTGCCAGCAGTTTGCAGGGATCAAACATTCAGTACTTC
NA TRBJ2-3 TRBV6-2/TRBV6-3 many CATALADTQYF TGTGCCACAGCGCTAGCGGATACGCAGTATTTT
NA TRBJ2-7 TRBV7-9 NA CASSDRYLEQYF TGTGCCAGCAGCGACCGATATTTGGAGCAGTACTTC
TRBD1 TRBJ2-7 TRBV25-1 few CASSEWGTGSYEQYF TGTGCCAGCAGTGAATGGGGGACAGGGAGCTACGAGCAGTACTTC
NA TRBJ1-1 TRBV4-3 NA CAGSQDLQGFGTGAFF TGCGCCGGCAGCCAAGATCTTCAGGGCTTTGGCACTGGAGCTTTCTTT
TRBD1 TRBJ1-4 TRBV5-4 few CASSPDRELENEKLFF TGTGCCAGCAGCCCGGACAGGGAACTAGAGAATGAAAAACTGTTTTTT
NA TRBJ2-1 TRBV6-5 NA CASSYSGFMDEQFF TGTGCCAGCAGTTACTCGGGCTTCATGGATGAGCAGTTCTTC
TRBD2 TRBJ2-5 TRBV19 NA CASSGAGDFQGTQYF TGTGCCAGTAGTGGAGCGGGGGACTTCCAAGGGACCCAGTACTTC
NA TRBJ1-1 TRBV7-9 NA CASSFVGGYTEAFF TGTGCCAGCAGCTTTGTCGGAGGGTACACTGAAGCTTTCTTT
NA TRBJ2-5 TRBV20-1 few CSASRQLSQETQYF TGCAGTGCTAGCCGACAACTGTCCCAAGAGACCCAGTACTTC
NA TRBJ2-4 TRBV28 many CASSFDIWKEAIQYF TGTGCCAGCAGTTTTGACATATGGAAGGAAGCCATTCAGTACTTC